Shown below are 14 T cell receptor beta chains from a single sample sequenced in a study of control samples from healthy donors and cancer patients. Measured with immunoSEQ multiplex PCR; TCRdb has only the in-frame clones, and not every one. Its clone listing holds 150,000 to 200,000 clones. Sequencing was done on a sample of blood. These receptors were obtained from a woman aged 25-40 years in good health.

Here the CDR3 reads CASSWTGEQFF. Here the CDR3 DNA reads TGTGCCAGCAGCTGGACAGGGGAGCAGTTCTTC. V gene TRBV5-4 combines with J gene TRBJ2-1, with 8 positions matching TRBD1. CDR3 length: 11 amino acids. Germline CDR1 is SGHNT and CDR2 is YYREEE (reference sequence). J gave up 10 bases and V 3 bases, and 0 bases lay outside the gene matches.

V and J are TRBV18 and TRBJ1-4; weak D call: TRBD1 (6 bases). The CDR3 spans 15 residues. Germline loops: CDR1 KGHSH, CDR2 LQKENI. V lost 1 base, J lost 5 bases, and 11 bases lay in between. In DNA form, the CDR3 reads TGTGCCAGCTCACCACGAGGGGGACCGAATGAAAAACTGTTTTTT. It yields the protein CASSPRGGPNEKLFF.

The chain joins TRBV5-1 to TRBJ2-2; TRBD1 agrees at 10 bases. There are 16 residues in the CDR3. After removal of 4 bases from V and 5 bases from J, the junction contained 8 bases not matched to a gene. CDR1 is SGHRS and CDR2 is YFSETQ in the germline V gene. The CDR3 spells CASSLYDRGRTGELFF. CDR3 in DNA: TGCGCCAGCAGCCTCTACGACAGGGGGCGTACCGGGGAGCTGTTTTTT.

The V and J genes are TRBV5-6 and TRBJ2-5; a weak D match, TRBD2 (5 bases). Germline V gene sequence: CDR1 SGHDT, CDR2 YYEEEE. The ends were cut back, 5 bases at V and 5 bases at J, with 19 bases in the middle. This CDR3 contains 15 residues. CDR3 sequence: CASSLPIRGEETQYF. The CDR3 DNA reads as TGTGCCAGCAGTTTGCCCATTCGGGGTGAGGAGACCCAGTACTTC.

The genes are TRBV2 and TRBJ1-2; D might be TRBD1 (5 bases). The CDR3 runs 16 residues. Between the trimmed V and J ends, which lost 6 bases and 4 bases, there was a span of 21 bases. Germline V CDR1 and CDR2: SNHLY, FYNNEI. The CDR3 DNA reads TGTGCCAGCAGATCACGACTCGGGTGGGGGGTCTATGGCTACACCTTC. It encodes CASRSRLGWGVYGYTF.

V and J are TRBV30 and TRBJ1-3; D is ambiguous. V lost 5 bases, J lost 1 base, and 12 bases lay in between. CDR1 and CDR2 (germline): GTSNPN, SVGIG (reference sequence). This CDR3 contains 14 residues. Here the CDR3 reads CAWSLSISGNTIYF. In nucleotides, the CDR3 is TGTGCCTGGTCCCTCTCCATTTCTGGAAACACCATATATTTT.

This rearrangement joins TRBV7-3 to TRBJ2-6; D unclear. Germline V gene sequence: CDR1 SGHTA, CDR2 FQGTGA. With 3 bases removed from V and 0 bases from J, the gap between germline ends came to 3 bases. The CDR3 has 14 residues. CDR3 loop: CASSFGSGANVLTF. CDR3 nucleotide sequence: TGTGCCAGCAGCTTCGGCTCTGGGGCCAACGTCCTGACTTTC. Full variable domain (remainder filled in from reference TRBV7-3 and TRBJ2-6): GAGVSQTPSNKVTEKGKYVELRCDPISGHTALYWYRQSLGQGPEFLIYFQGTGAADDSGLPNDRFFAVRPEGSVSTLKIQRTERGDSAVYLCASSFGSGANVLTFGAGSRLTVL.

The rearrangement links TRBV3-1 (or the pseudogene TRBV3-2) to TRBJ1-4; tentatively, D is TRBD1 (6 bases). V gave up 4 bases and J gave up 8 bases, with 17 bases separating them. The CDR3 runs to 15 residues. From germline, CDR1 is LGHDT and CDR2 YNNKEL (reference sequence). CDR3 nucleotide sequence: TGTGCCAGCAGCCTAGCAGGGGCGAACGGCGAAAAACTGTTTTTT. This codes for CASSLAGANGEKLFF.

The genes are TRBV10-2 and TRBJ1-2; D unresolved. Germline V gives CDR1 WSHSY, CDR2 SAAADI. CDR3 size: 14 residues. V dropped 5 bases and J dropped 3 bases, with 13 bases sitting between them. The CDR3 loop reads CASSNTQRHYGYTF. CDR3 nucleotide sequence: TGCGCCAGCAGTAACACTCAAAGACACTATGGCTACACCTTC.

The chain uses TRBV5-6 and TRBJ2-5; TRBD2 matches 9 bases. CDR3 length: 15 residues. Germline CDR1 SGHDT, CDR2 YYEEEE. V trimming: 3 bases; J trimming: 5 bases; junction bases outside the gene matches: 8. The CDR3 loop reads CASSYPAGGQETQYF. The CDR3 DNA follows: TGTGCCAGCAGCTATCCTGCGGGGGGGCAGGAGACCCAGTACTTC.

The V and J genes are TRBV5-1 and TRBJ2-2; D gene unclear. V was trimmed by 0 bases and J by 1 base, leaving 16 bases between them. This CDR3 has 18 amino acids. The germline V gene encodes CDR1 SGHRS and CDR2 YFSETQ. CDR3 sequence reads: CASSLAPGALQNTGELFF. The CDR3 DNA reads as TGCGCCAGCAGCTTGGCCCCAGGAGCGCTTCAGAACACCGGGGAGCTGTTTTTT.

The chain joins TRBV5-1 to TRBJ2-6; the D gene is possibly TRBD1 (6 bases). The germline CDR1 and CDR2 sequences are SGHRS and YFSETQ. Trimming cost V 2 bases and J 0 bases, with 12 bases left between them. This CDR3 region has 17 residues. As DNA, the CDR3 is TGCGCCAGCAGCTTTTCATACAGGGCCTCTGGGGCCAACGTCCTGACTTTC. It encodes CASSFSYRASGANVLTF.

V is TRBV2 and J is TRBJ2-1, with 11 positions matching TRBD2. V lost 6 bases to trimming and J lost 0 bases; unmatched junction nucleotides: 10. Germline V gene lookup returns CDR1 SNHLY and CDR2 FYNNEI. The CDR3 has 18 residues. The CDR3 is CASSGLAGGLSSYNEQFF. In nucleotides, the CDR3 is TGTGCCAGCAGCGGGCTAGCGGGGGGCCTTAGCTCCTACAATGAGCAGTTCTTC.

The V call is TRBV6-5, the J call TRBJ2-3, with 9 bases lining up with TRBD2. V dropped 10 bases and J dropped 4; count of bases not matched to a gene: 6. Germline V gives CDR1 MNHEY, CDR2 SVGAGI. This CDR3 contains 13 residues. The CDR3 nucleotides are TGTGCCACATCGGCGGGGGGGCCAGATACGCAGTATTTT. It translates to CATSAGGPDTQYF.